The text below deals with one T cell receptor (beta chain). The antigen is unknown. The CDR3 extends over 15 amino acids. Germline assignment: CDR1 ENHRY and CDR2 SYGVKD. V shed 6 bases and J 2 bases; nucleotides not matched to a gene: 7. Reverse transcription of all isolated RNA meant that expressed TCRB transcripts were sequenced. The protocol was immunoSEQ multiplex PCR, while the TCRdb copy is restricted to in-frame clones and leaves out a portion. The data contain 600,000 or so clones, roughly an eighth of them singletons. The sample comes from a study of beta chain features in type 1 diabetes. Study results and caveats: TCRB CDR3 length was moderately but significantly reduced in all four CD4+ subsets of Type 1 diabetes patients.

The receptor was isolated from a man between 18 and 29 years old with type 1 diabetes. The genes are TRBV10-3 and TRBJ2-7; 10 nucleotides align to TRBD1. The sequenced material came from naive CD4+ T cells from blood. Written as DNA, the CDR3 is TGTGCCATCAGAATGACAGGGGGCTTCGCCTACGAGCAGTACTTC. This sequence encodes CAIRMTGGFAYEQYF.